The rows below give T cell receptor beta chains drawn from one sample of a study of beta chain features in type 1 diabetes. The repertoire was sequenced with immunoSEQ multiplex PCR; TCRdb's copy has only in-frame clones and lacks some. The table lists more than 150,000 clones, about 13% of them singletons. Sample: central memory CD4+ T cells from blood. The receptors were gathered from a woman aged 18-29 years in good health. CDR3s include the opening cysteine and the closing phenylalanine or tryptophan. Fields, in order: J gene, D gene, clone size, V gene, CDR3 protein, CDR3 DNA. The D gene is left open where the match is weak. A row's size may be missing; if present it is once, few, many or a size class.

j_call: TRBJ2-7; d_call: NA; clone_size: NA; v_call: TRBV13; cdr3_aa: CASRQRESYEQYF; cdr3_nt: TGTGCCAGCAGACAACGGGAGTCTTACGAGCAGTACTTC
j_call: TRBJ2-2; d_call: TRBD2; clone_size: few; v_call: TRBV5-1; cdr3_aa: CASSPRLAGEVGELFF; cdr3_nt: TGCGCCAGCAGCCCCCGACTAGCGGGAGAGGTCGGGGAGCTGTTTTTT
j_call: TRBJ2-3; d_call: NA; clone_size: few; v_call: TRBV25-1; cdr3_aa: CASSVNYIGQYF; cdr3_nt: TGTGCCAGCAGTGTAAATTATATCGGGCAGTATTTT
j_call: TRBJ2-5; d_call: NA; clone_size: few; v_call: TRBV5-6; cdr3_aa: CASSSILQGRQETQYF; cdr3_nt: TGTGCCAGCAGCTCTATCCTACAGGGACGGCAAGAGACCCAGTACTTC
j_call: TRBJ2-2; d_call: TRBD2; clone_size: NA; v_call: TRBV30; cdr3_aa: CAWNLSAGDTGELFF; cdr3_nt: TGTGCCTGGAATTTATCAGCGGGAGATACCGGGGAGCTGTTTTTT
j_call: TRBJ2-2; d_call: NA; clone_size: few; v_call: TRBV14; cdr3_aa: CASSQDRSGAVGTGELFF; cdr3_nt: TGTGCCAGCAGCCAAGATAGGTCGGGAGCGGTCGGCACCGGGGAGCTGTTTTTT
j_call: TRBJ2-5; d_call: TRBD2; clone_size: NA; v_call: TRBV2; cdr3_aa: CASSEALAGAKTQYF; cdr3_nt: TGTGCCAGCAGTGAAGCGTTAGCGGGAGCAAAGACCCAGTACTTC
j_call: TRBJ2-7; d_call: NA; clone_size: NA; v_call: TRBV5-6; cdr3_aa: CASSLISSYEQYF; cdr3_nt: TGTGCCAGCAGCTTGATATCCAGCTACGAGCAGTACTTC
j_call: TRBJ2-7; d_call: TRBD2; clone_size: few; v_call: TRBV7-8; cdr3_aa: CASSLVSTGLAGATGDF; cdr3_nt: TGTGCCAGCAGCTTAGTAAGTACTGGACTAGCGGGAGCCACCGGGGACTTC
j_call: TRBJ2-2; d_call: TRBD2; clone_size: NA; v_call: TRBV29-1; cdr3_aa: CSVATGLAGTGELFF; cdr3_nt: TGCAGCGTTGCCACGGGACTAGCGGGTACCGGGGAGCTGTTTTTT
j_call: TRBJ2-1; d_call: TRBD2; clone_size: few; v_call: TRBV25-1; cdr3_aa: CASSGYLSGRGGNEQFF; cdr3_nt: TGTGCCAGCAGTGGATATTTAAGCGGGAGGGGTGGCAATGAGCAGTTCTTC
j_call: TRBJ2-5; d_call: TRBD2; clone_size: NA; v_call: TRBV4-2; cdr3_aa: CASSQGGSGETQYF; cdr3_nt: TGTGCCAGCAGCCAGGGCGGGAGTGGGGAGACCCAGTACTTC
j_call: TRBJ2-3; d_call: TRBD2; clone_size: few; v_call: TRBV18; cdr3_aa: CASSPRTSGSLTDTQYF; cdr3_nt: TGTGCCAGCTCACCCCGGACTAGCGGGAGTTTAACAGATACGCAGTATTTT
j_call: TRBJ2-1; d_call: TRBD2; clone_size: NA; v_call: TRBV7-2; cdr3_aa: CAGSRGRATNEQFF; cdr3_nt: TGTGCCGGTAGCCGCGGGAGGGCAACGAATGAGCAGTTCTTC
j_call: TRBJ1-1; d_call: TRBD1; clone_size: NA; v_call: TRBV30; cdr3_aa: CAWSPGWTGSTEAFF; cdr3_nt: TGTGCCTGGAGCCCTGGCTGGACAGGGAGTACTGAAGCTTTCTTT
j_call: TRBJ1-1; d_call: NA; clone_size: NA; v_call: TRBV19; cdr3_aa: CASRPRGTNTEAFF; cdr3_nt: TGTGCCAGTAGGCCACGGGGGACGAACACTGAAGCTTTCTTT
j_call: TRBJ2-7; d_call: NA; clone_size: NA; v_call: TRBV5-1; cdr3_aa: CASSTGHSYEQYF; cdr3_nt: TGCGCCAGCAGCACAGGCCACTCCTACGAGCAGTACTTC
j_call: TRBJ2-5; d_call: NA; clone_size: few; v_call: TRBV4-2; cdr3_aa: CASSLERGTEETQYF; cdr3_nt: TGTGCCAGCAGCCTAGAGCGCGGGACAGAAGAGACCCAGTACTTC